Listed below are T cell receptor beta chains from one sample, sequenced in a study of cytomegalovirus exposure and HLA in healthy donors. The repertoire was sequenced with immunoSEQ multiplex PCR; TCRdb's copy has only in-frame clones and lacks some. The sample includes approximately 110,000 clones, less than 90% of them seen just once. Sequenced input: PBMCs. These receptors originate from a man aged 45-60 years in good health and CMV-seronegative. The CDR3 runs from the conserved cysteine through the conserved F or W. The D gene is left open where the match is weak. For some rows the clone size is stated as once, few or many, or as a class when expanded; others skip it.

cdr3_nt	cdr3_aa	v_call	clone_size	j_call	d_call
TGTGCCAGCAGTAAGCAACAGGGGTTTAATGAAGCTTTCTTT	CASSKQQGFNEAFF	TRBV27	NA	TRBJ1-1	TRBD1
TGCGCCAGCAGCTTGGGGCAGGGGGCGGCGGGGACTGAAGCTTTCTTT	CASSLGQGAAGTEAFF	TRBV5-1	NA	TRBJ1-1	TRBD1
TGTGCCATCAGTGATCCCAGGGGGCCAGAGACCCAGTACTTC	CAISDPRGPETQYF	TRBV10-3	NA	TRBJ2-5	TRBD1
TGTGCCAGCAGCCCAGGGGCGGGTGGGGCCAACGTCCTGACTTTC	CASSPGAGGANVLTF	TRBV7-2	few	TRBJ2-6	NA
TGTGCCAGCAGCCCGGACAGGGGAAAAAACATTCAGTACTTC	CASSPDRGKNIQYF	TRBV6-1	once	TRBJ2-4	TRBD1
TGTGCCAGCAGCCTAATCGACAGGGGGTATCTCAGCTACACCTTC	CASSLIDRGYLSYTF	TRBV5-4	NA	TRBJ1-2	TRBD1
TGTGCCAGCAGCTTAACCGGACTAGCGGGAGCCAATGAGCAGTTCTTC	CASSLTGLAGANEQFF	TRBV7-3	NA	TRBJ2-1	TRBD2
NA	CASSFGQGAVTHF	TRBV11-2	NA	TRBJ1-6	NA
TGTGCCAGCAGCTTGGCTCAGGGGGCGGGAAACACCATATATTTT	CASSLAQGAGNTIYF	TRBV5-8	NA	TRBJ1-3	TRBD1
TGCGCCAGCAGCTCCGGGACTAGCAAGACGTACGAGCAGTTCTTC	CASSSGTSKTYEQFF	TRBV5-1	NA	TRBJ2-1	TRBD2
TGTGCCAGCAGTTACTCAGGGGAGGAGCAGCCCCAGCATTTT	CASSYSGEEQPQHF	TRBV6-6	NA	TRBJ1-5	NA
TGTGCCAGCAGTTACTCGAGCCCCGGCGGCACGCAGTATTTT	CASSYSSPGGTQYF	TRBV6-6	NA	TRBJ2-3	NA
TGTGCCACCCAATTCATGAACACTGAAGCTTTCTTT	CATQFMNTEAFF	TRBV6-1	NA	TRBJ1-1	NA